This TCR beta chain was captured in a study of cytomegalovirus exposure and HLA in healthy donors. It was with 60 Vbeta and 13 Jbeta primers that the PCR ran. Libraries were prepared by immunoSEQ multiplex PCR; TCRdb keeps only in-frame clonotypes and omits some of them. The sample includes roughly 100,000 clones, roughly 80% seen only once; the top ten take 6.5% to 8.5%. From germline, CDR1 is SQVTM and CDR2 ANQGSEA. The germline V and J ends were trimmed by 5 bases and 2 bases, with 7 bases remaining between them. The CDR3 length is 11 residues. The TCR sequence derives from a man under 40 in good health and CMV-seropositive. Sequenced sample: PBMCs. The J gene is TRBJ2-7, the V gene TRBV29-1, with D maybe TRBD1 (5 bases). In DNA, the CDR3 is TGCAGCGTTAGGGGTGCCTACGAGCAGTACTTC. Translation gives CSVRGAYEQYF.